A selection of T cell receptor beta chains follows, all from one sample in a study of cytomegalovirus exposure and HLA in healthy donors. TCRdb's table, derived via immunoSEQ multiplex PCR, lists solely in-frame clones and lacks some. The sample includes some 180,000 clones, around 90% of them seen just once. The sequenced material came from PBMCs. The receptors shown here come from a boy between 2 and 10 years old in good health and CMV-seronegative. CDR3s include the opening cysteine and the closing phenylalanine or tryptophan. Each record gives: CDR3 protein, CDR3 DNA, V gene, clone size, J gene, D gene. D genes are given only for firm matches. Not all rows give a size; the values are once, few, many and, for expanded clones, a class.

CDR3 protein: CASRSHTDTEAFF; CDR3 DNA: TGTGCCAGCAGATCACATACAGACACTGAAGCTTTCTTT; V gene: TRBV2; clone size: NA; J gene: TRBJ1-1; D gene: NA
CDR3 protein: CASSLRDREVKETQYF; CDR3 DNA: TGTGCCAGCAGTCTCCGGGACAGGGAAGTCAAGGAGACCCAGTACTTC; V gene: TRBV28; clone size: NA; J gene: TRBJ2-5; D gene: TRBD1
CDR3 protein: CSADRAYGYTF; CDR3 DNA: TGCAGCGCGGACAGGGCCTATGGCTACACCTTC; V gene: TRBV29-1; clone size: NA; J gene: TRBJ1-2; D gene: TRBD1
CDR3 protein: CASSHAGGNTEAFF; CDR3 DNA: TGCGCCAGCAGCCATGCGGGGGGGAACACTGAAGCTTTCTTT; V gene: TRBV4-1; clone size: NA; J gene: TRBJ1-1; D gene: NA
CDR3 protein: CASSEEGWAEAFF; CDR3 DNA: TGCGCCAGCAGTGAAGAGGGATGGGCTGAAGCTTTCTTT; V gene: TRBV10-2; clone size: NA; J gene: TRBJ1-1; D gene: NA
CDR3 protein: CATSRRQGGGYTF; CDR3 DNA: TGTGCCACCAGCAGGCGACAGGGGGGAGGCTACACCTTC; V gene: TRBV15; clone size: NA; J gene: TRBJ1-2; D gene: TRBD1
CDR3 protein: CASSIPTGAAGVEQFF; CDR3 DNA: TGTGCCAGTAGTATACCCACAGGGGCCGCAGGCGTTGAGCAGTTCTTC; V gene: TRBV19; clone size: once; J gene: TRBJ2-1; D gene: TRBD1
CDR3 protein: CASSPGWDRAGNTIYF; CDR3 DNA: TGTGCCAGCAGCCCAGGATGGGACAGGGCTGGAAACACCATATATTTT; V gene: TRBV7-6; clone size: NA; J gene: TRBJ1-3; D gene: TRBD1
CDR3 protein: CASSGMGTRPYEQYF; CDR3 DNA: TGTGCCAGCTCTGGGATGGGAACTAGGCCCTACGAGCAGTACTTC; V gene: TRBV6-1; clone size: NA; J gene: TRBJ2-7; D gene: NA
CDR3 protein: CASSEGLAGGKIKETQYF; CDR3 DNA: TGTGCCAGCAGTGAGGGGCTAGCGGGTGGGAAGATTAAAGAGACCCAGTACTTC; V gene: TRBV6-1; clone size: NA; J gene: TRBJ2-5; D gene: TRBD2
CDR3 protein: CASSTYRDRRAGELFF; CDR3 DNA: TGTGCCAGCAGTACGTACCGGGACAGGCGAGCCGGGGAGCTGTTTTTT; V gene: TRBV5-4; clone size: NA; J gene: TRBJ2-2; D gene: TRBD1
CDR3 protein: CASSPGLAGGADTQYF; CDR3 DNA: TGTGCCAGCAGCCCCGGACTAGCGGGGGGTGCAGATACGCAGTATTTT; V gene: TRBV5-8; clone size: NA; J gene: TRBJ2-3; D gene: TRBD2
CDR3 protein: CASSLGRRQETQYF; CDR3 DNA: TGTGCCAGCAGCTTGGGACGGAGGCAAGAGACCCAGTACTTC; V gene: TRBV5-8; clone size: NA; J gene: TRBJ2-5; D gene: NA
CDR3 protein: CASSGGSATNEKLFF; CDR3 DNA: TGTGCCAGCAGTGGTGGAAGCGCAACTAATGAAAAACTGTTTTTT; V gene: TRBV6-5; clone size: once; J gene: TRBJ1-4; D gene: NA
CDR3 protein: CASLKTGSTEAFF; CDR3 DNA: TGTGCCAGCTTAAAGACAGGGAGTACTGAAGCTTTCTTT; V gene: TRBV28; clone size: NA; J gene: TRBJ1-1; D gene: TRBD1